The 16 T cell receptor beta chains listed next were all sequenced from one sample in a study of radiotherapy plus CTLA-4 blockade in lung cancer. TCRdb keeps only in-frame clones here, not all; method: immunoSEQ multiplex PCR. Among 70,000 to 95,000 clones listed, about four fifths were seen once. Specimen: peripheral blood, collected from a patient treated with radiotherapy plus ipilimumab. These receptors came from a human donor with non-small cell lung cancer that progressed on radiotherapy plus ipilimumab.

CDR3 DNA sequence: TGTGCCAGCAGGGCTGGGGCCAACGTCCTGACTTTC. Translation gives CASRAGANVLTF. The rearrangement uses TRBV2 and TRBJ2-6, with D unresolved. The germline V gene has CDR1 SNHLY and CDR2 FYNNEI. CDR3 length: 12 amino acids. The V and J ends lost 6 bases and 2 bases respectively, with 2 bases between them.

V is TRBV7-2 and J is TRBJ2-5, with a tentative D call TRBD2 (6 bases). Trimming left V 5 bases short and J 1 base short, with 17 bases between. Germline V gives CDR1 SGHTA, CDR2 FQGNSA. The CDR3 is 16 residues long. The CDR3 reads CASSAAGSGFQETQYF. The CDR3 DNA is TGTGCCAGCAGCGCCGCTGGTAGCGGATTCCAAGAGACCCAGTACTTC.

J is TRBJ1-2 and V is TRBV18, with 9 bases matching TRBD1. The CDR3 consists of 15 residues. V lost 0 bases to trimming and J lost 7 bases; unmatched junction nucleotides: 6. Germline V gene sequence: CDR1 KGHSH, CDR2 LQKENI. This CDR3 is CASSPPGQGSPGYTF. CDR3 bases: TGTGCCAGCTCACCACCGGGACAGGGAAGTCCTGGCTACACCTTC.

The chain combines TRBV29-1 with TRBJ2-3; the match to TRBD2 covers 8 bases. Trimming cost V 6 bases and J 1 base; bases outside gene matches: 6. CDR1 is SQVTM and CDR2 is ANQGSEA in the germline V gene. This CDR3 spans 14 amino acids. The CDR3 DNA follows: TGCAGCGTCCTAACGGGGGGGCGCACAGATACGCAGTATTTT. This sequence encodes CSVLTGGRTDTQYF.

The chain recombines TRBV4-1 with TRBJ2-7, with 8 bases that match TRBD2. The V gene end was trimmed by 0 bases and the J gene end by 4 bases; junction bases not matched to a gene: 2. The length of the CDR3 is 14 residues. Germline V gene data show CDR1 as MGHRA and CDR2 as YSYEKL. The CDR3 coding sequence is TGCGCCAGCAGCCAAGATCCGGGGGGGTACGAGCAGTACTTC. Its protein product is CASSQDPGGYEQYF.

V usage is TRBV29-1 and J usage is TRBJ1-1, with D possibly matching TRBD1 (6 bases). Trimming removed 6 bases at V and 6 bases at J, with 14 bases between. Germline V gene sequence: CDR1 SQVTM, CDR2 ANQGSEA. The CDR3 is made up of 12 amino acids. The CDR3 here is CSVGGYRSEAFF. As DNA, the CDR3 is TGCAGCGTAGGGGGGTATCGATCTGAAGCTTTCTTT.

The sample holds a few counts of this clone. The J gene is TRBJ1-4, the V gene TRBV5-4; D is undetermined. This CDR3 region has 14 residues. Germline loops: CDR1 SGHNT, CDR2 YYREEE (reference sequence). Trimming left V 0 bases short and J 3 bases short, with 6 bases between. The CDR3 DNA reads as TGTGCCAGCAGCTTGGGCGGGGCTAATGAAAAACTGTTTTTT. It specifies CASSLGGANEKLFF. Drawing the rest from reference TRBV5-4 and TRBJ1-4, the complete variable domain is ETGVTQSPTHLIKTRGQQVTLRCSSQSGHNTVSWYQQALGQGPQFIFQYYREEENGRGNFPPRFSGLQFPNYSSELNVNALELDDSALYLCASSLGGANEKLFFGSGTQLSVL.

The chain recombines TRBV11-2 with TRBJ2-3; D unresolved. This CDR3 has 14 residues. V was clipped by 3 bases and J by 2 bases, with 9 bases between them. Germline CDR1 SGHAT, CDR2 FQNNGV. CDR3 loop: CASSFEAYTDTQYF. The CDR3, as DNA: TGTGCCAGCAGCTTCGAGGCCTACACAGATACGCAGTATTTT.

This clone occurred once. V gene TRBV5-1 combines with J gene TRBJ2-7; D is possibly TRBD1 (5 bases). Germline assignment: CDR1 SGHRS and CDR2 YFSETQ. V dropped 2 bases and J dropped 6 bases, with 12 bases sitting between them. The CDR3 loop spans 13 amino acids. The CDR3 sequence is CASSFPGSGEQYF. The CDR3 bases are TGCGCCAGCAGCTTTCCAGGGTCCGGCGAGCAGTACTTC. Full variable domain (remainder filled in from reference TRBV5-1 and TRBJ2-7): KAGVTQTPRYLIKTRGQQVTLSCSPISGHRSVSWYQQTPGQGLQFLFEYFSETQRNKGNFPGRFSGRQFSNSRSEMNVSTLELGDSALYLCASSFPGSGEQYFGPGTRLTVT.

V is TRBV11-3 and J is TRBJ2-7; TRBD1 is a possible D gene (6 bases). The germline gives CDR1 SGHNT, CDR2 YENEEA. V lost 3 bases and J lost 4, with 13 bases in between. The CDR3 spans 14 residues. This CDR3 is CASSLDSGRYEQYF. As DNA, the CDR3 is TGTGCCAGCAGCTTGGACAGCGGCCGTTACGAGCAGTACTTC. The full variable domain, in which reference TRBV11-3 and TRBJ2-7 provide the parts outside the CDR3, is EAGVVQSPRYKIIEKKQPVAFWCNPISGHNTLYWYLQNLGQGPELLIRYENEEAVDDSQLPKDRFSAERLKGVDSTLKIQPAELGDSAVYLCASSLDSGRYEQYFGPGTRLTVT.

CDR3: CASSGFPGQGRTEAFF. The CDR3 nucleotides are TGTGCCAGCAGTGGATTTCCGGGACAGGGTAGAACTGAAGCTTTCTTT. The chain combines TRBV25-1 with TRBJ1-1, with 9 bases identical to TRBD1. With V trimmed by 4 bases and J by 5 bases, 11 bases remained unmatched. The CDR3 loop spans 16 amino acids. CDR1 is MGHDK, CDR2 SYGVNS, per germline.

The chain combines TRBV7-2 with TRBJ1-2; possibly TRBD1 for D (5 bases). There are 15 residues in the CDR3. Looked up from germline, CDR1 is SGHTA and CDR2 is FQGNSA. The ends were cut back, 5 bases at V and 3 bases at J, with 16 bases in the middle. CDR3 in DNA: TGTGCCAGCAGCCCCCGCAGGGCGTACGACTATGGCTACACCTTC. This gives the protein CASSPRRAYDYGYTF.

The chain carries TRBV2 and TRBJ1-5; TRBD1 is a possible D gene (5 bases). This CDR3 has 13 residues. The V and J ends lost 8 bases and 3 bases respectively, with 11 bases between them. CDR1 and CDR2 (germline): SNHLY, FYNNEI. The CDR3 loop is CASEGQVNQPQHF. DNA of the CDR3: TGTGCCAGCGAGGGGCAGGTCAATCAGCCCCAGCATTTT.

The chain is built from TRBV4-2 and TRBJ1-1, with a weak D call TRBD1 (5 bases). Germline V gene data show CDR1 as LGHNA and CDR2 as YNFKEQ. The CDR3 extends over 14 amino acids. Trimming pared 4 bases from V and 1 base from J, leaving 10 bases between. CDR3 bases: TGTGCCAGCAGCCTCTCAGACAGGAACACTGAAGCTTTCTTT. The encoded protein is CASSLSDRNTEAFF.

The chain joins TRBV5-1 to TRBJ1-2; 8 bases align to TRBD1. This CDR3 comprises 15 residues. The ends lost 4 bases at V and 0 bases at J; junction bases unmatched: 5. Looked up from germline, CDR1 is SGHRS and CDR2 is YFSETQ. The CDR3 bases are TGCGCCAGCAGCCCAGGACAGGGATCTAACTATGGCTACACCTTC. Its protein is CASSPGQGSNYGYTF.

The CDR3 sequence is CASSKTGGADTQYF. DNA for the CDR3: TGCGCCAGCAGCAAGACAGGGGGCGCGGATACGCAGTATTTT. This sequence joins TRBV5-1 and TRBJ2-3; TRBD1 matches at 10 bases. CDR1 and CDR2 from the germline V gene are SGHRS and YFSETQ. V trimming: 4 bases; J trimming: 6 bases; junction bases outside the gene matches: 5. The CDR3 is made up of 14 amino acids.